This T cell receptor (beta chain) was identified in a study of T cells in Graves' hyperthyroidism and ophthalmopathy. This clonotype was observed at least ten times. The length of the CDR3 is 15 residues. Germline values: CDR1 SNHLY, CDR2 FYNNEI. Trimming took 6 bases from V and 3 from J; bases not matched to a gene: 5. What was amplified from RNA transcripts were TCR beta CDR3 regions. In the first-round RT-PCR of the TCR CDR3, the HTBI primer set was used. TCRdb re-called the multiplex PCR reads through MiXCR, storing one row per CDR3 protein. This sample has fewer than 450,000 distinct CDR3 sequences; around 15% occur once, and the top ten carry about 21%.

The sequenced material came from blood. J is TRBJ2-1 and V is TRBV2, with 10 bases identical to TRBD2. This receptor was taken from an older woman with Graves' ophthalmopathy. The CDR3 spells CASSRTSGLYNEQFF. CDR3 nucleotides: TGTGCCAGCAGCCGGACTAGCGGTCTCTACAATGAGCAGTTCTTC.